This T cell receptor beta chain was sequenced during a study of blood T cell repertoires in COVID-19. In the original processing: By means of reference gene primer amplification, nucleated cell counts were estimated. Assay: immunoSEQ multiplex PCR; the TCRdb copy retains only in-frame clones and omits some. The DNA was the basis for D and trimming; V, J and clone size are from that table. The data show 200,000 to 300,000 clones, approximately 87% seen once. What was sequenced was peripheral blood. The sequence came from a human donor in a cohort sampled during active COVID-19.

The CDR3 DNA sequence: TGTGCCAGCAGGGGGACAGGTCGGAATTCACCCCTCCACTTT. Its protein is CASRGTGRNSPLHF. The chain carries TRBV25-1 and TRBJ1-6, with 8 bases lining up with TRBD1. Germline CDR1 reads MGHDK; CDR2 reads SYGVNS. V lost 6 bases to trimming and J lost 7 bases; unmatched junction nucleotides: 5. The CDR3 covers 14 residues.